Following are 25 T cell receptor beta chains from one sample sequenced in a study of regulatory T cells in long-lasting Graves disease (dated by TCRdb to about 2021). The meaning of the sample's time point label: persistent/refractory GD, antithyroid drugs over 5 years with positive TRAb. For both TCR sequencing and RNA sequencing, RNA was extracted from PBMCs using TRIzol. Library preparation was by multiplex PCR. The reads were generated on an Illumina HiSeq 4000. To build TCR beta libraries, CDR3 regions were amplified by Arm-PCR using iRepertoire HTBI primers. The raw public reads went through TCRdb reprocessing: fastp at Q25, MiXCR clone calling, in-frame beta chains kept. CDR3 protein sequences are deduplicated, and each keeps its most common genes and DNA. The sample contains under 450,000 distinct CDR3 sequences, roughly 24% of them found a single time. The ten largest clones capture around 30% of the sample.

This specimen consisted of peripheral blood mononuclear cells (PBMCs), obtained when the disease was refractory, from a patient treated with antithyroid drugs. Source of these receptors: a middle-aged woman with Graves disease. Donor details come from another sample of the same person, matched by shared clones.

V and J are TRBV19 and TRBJ1-5; possibly TRBD1 for D (5 bases). The CDR3 has 13 amino acids. Germline CDR1 reads LNHDA; CDR2 reads SQIVND (reference sequence). Trimming cost V 4 bases and J 4 bases, with 8 bases left between them. CDR3 DNA sequence: TGTGCCAGTAGTAGGGCAGGGAATCAGCCCCAGCATTTT. Its protein is CASSRAGNQPQHF.

In this sample, this clonotype turned up many times. The chain uses TRBV28 and TRBJ1-5; the D is unclear. Trimming cost V 3 bases and J 3 bases, with 15 bases left between them. The CDR3 totals 16 residues. Germline V gene lookup returns CDR1 MDHEN and CDR2 SYDVKM. The CDR3 loop is CASSFLQPRYNQPQHF. Written as DNA, the CDR3 is TGTGCCAGCAGTTTCCTACAGCCCCGTTACAATCAGCCCCAGCATTTT.

This clonotype was counted between two and nine times. The J gene is TRBJ2-1, the V gene TRBV12-3 or TRBV12-4; D perhaps matches TRBD2 (5 bases). The CDR3 covers 16 residues. Trimming shortened V by 3 bases and J by 2 bases, and 14 bases separated the two germline ends. The CDR3 sequence: CASSFLWRTTYNEQFF. CDR3 DNA sequence: TGTGCCAGCAGTTTCTTGTGGAGGACCACCTACAATGAGCAGTTCTTC.

This clonotype was observed at least ten times. V usage is TRBV28 and J usage is TRBJ1-2; 8 bases align to TRBD1. The germline gives CDR1 MDHEN, CDR2 SYDVKM. This CDR3 has 13 residues. Trimming took 5 bases from V and 8 from J; bases not matched to a gene: 7. CDR3 region: CASSPSTGEGYTF. The CDR3, as DNA: TGTGCCAGCAGTCCTTCGACAGGGGAGGGCTACACCTTC.

This clonotype was counted a few times. The rearrangement joins TRBV28 to TRBJ1-6; possible D gene TRBD1, 6 bases. The CDR3 contains 16 residues. CDR1 is MDHEN and CDR2 is SYDVKM in the germline V gene. V was trimmed by 4 bases and J by 6 bases, leaving 16 bases between them. The CDR3 spells CASSSATGLFNSPLHF. The DNA of the CDR3 is TGTGCCAGCAGTTCAGCGACAGGCCTCTTTAATTCACCCCTCCACTTT.

This clonotype came up a few times. The V gene is TRBV19, the J gene TRBJ2-2; D possibly corresponds to TRBD2 (6 bases). Germline lookup yields CDR1 LNHDA and CDR2 SQIVND (reference sequence). CDR3 length: 14 residues. V was trimmed by 5 bases and J by 6 bases, leaving 13 bases between them. The CDR3 reads CASSWGREAGELFF. The CDR3 DNA sequence: TGTGCCAGTAGTTGGGGCAGGGAGGCCGGGGAGCTGTTTTTT.

V gene TRBV10-3 combines with J gene TRBJ1-4; the match to TRBD1 covers 9 bases. Germline V gene data show CDR1 as ENHRY and CDR2 as SYGVKD. V gave up 10 bases and J gave up 6 bases; unmatched junction bases: 3. CDR3 size: 12 residues. CDR3 nucleotide sequence: TGTGCCACAGGGACAGGGTATGAAAAACTGTTTTTT. Residues: CATGTGYEKLFF.

There are a few counts of this clonotype. The rearrangement joins TRBV7-9 to TRBJ2-7, with D possibly being TRBD1 (6 bases). With 8 bases removed from V and 2 bases from J, the gap between germline ends came to 16 bases. Germline V gene data show CDR1 as SEHNR and CDR2 as FQNEAQ (reference sequence). This CDR3 is built from 14 residues. This CDR3 is CASGENRVTYEQYF. The CDR3 bases are TGTGCCAGCGGGGAGAACAGGGTCACCTACGAGCAGTACTTC. Variable domain in full (rest from reference TRBV7-9 and TRBJ2-7): DTGVSQNPRHKITKRGQNVTFRCDPISEHNRLYWYRQTLGQGPEFLTYFQNEAQLEKSRLLSDRFSAERPKGSFSTLEIQRTEQGDSAMYLCASGENRVTYEQYFGPGTRLTVT.

The chain combines TRBV5-5 with TRBJ2-7, with TRBD1 matching over 7 bases. The germline V gene encodes CDR1 SGHKS and CDR2 YYEKEE (reference sequence). J gave up 6 bases and V 6 bases, and 12 bases lay outside the gene matches. The CDR3 runs 14 residues. The CDR3 region is CASIPAGGIREQYF. CDR3 sequence (DNA): TGTGCCAGCATACCAGCAGGGGGTATCCGCGAGCAGTACTTC.

On this clonotype: A much larger clone lies a single base off, so this may be a read error. The chain joins TRBV7-3 to TRBJ2-2, with a weak D call TRBD2 (6 bases). This CDR3 contains 16 residues. Germline CDR1 and CDR2: SGHTA and FQGTGA. This CDR3 is CVSSLTRQGGTGELFF. The CDR3, as DNA: TGTGTCAGCAGCTTAACGCGGCAGGGAGGCACCGGGGAGCTGTTTTTT.

A remark on this clonotype: The junction departs from germline at one end; a sequencing error may be responsible. CDR3 nucleotides: TGTGCCAGCAGTAGACAGTATAATCCACCCCTCCACTTT. Translated: CASSRQYNPPLHF. This chain connects TRBV12-3 or TRBV12-4 to TRBJ1-6, with D tentatively TRBD1 (5 bases). The CDR3 is made up of 13 amino acids.

The V gene is TRBV7-9, the J gene TRBJ1-3, with 9 bases identical to TRBD1. Germline trimming cut 1 base from V and 2 bases from J; bases unmatched to any gene: 0. CDR1 SEHNR and CDR2 FQNEAQ come from the germline V gene (reference sequence). This CDR3 region has 15 residues. The CDR3: CASSLGQGAGNTIYF. In DNA, the CDR3 is TGTGCCAGCAGCTTAGGACAGGGGGCTGGAAACACCATATATTTT.

The chain combines TRBV10-3 with TRBJ1-2, with D tentatively TRBD1 (6 bases). Germline V gene sequence: CDR1 ENHRY, CDR2 SYGVKD. The CDR3 totals 16 residues. V shed 4 bases and J shed 0 bases, with 15 bases lying between them. In DNA form, the CDR3 reads TGTGCCATCAGTGCGGAACAGGGAGTAACTAACTATGGCTACACCTTC. It yields the protein CAISAEQGVTNYGYTF.

This clonotype was counted ten times or more. The chain uses TRBV6-5 and TRBJ2-7; D remains ambiguous. Germline loops: CDR1 MNHEY, CDR2 SVGAGI. The CDR3 covers 14 residues. Trimming left V 0 bases short and J 5 bases short, with 11 bases between. The CDR3 is CASSYSGLVNEQYF. CDR3 coding DNA: TGTGCCAGCAGTTACTCCGGGCTTGTTAACGAGCAGTACTTC.

This clonotype was observed a few times. Possible read error: a much larger clone is one base away. The chain uses TRBV10-3 and TRBJ1-1; 8 bases align to TRBD1. Germline CDR1 reads ENHRY; CDR2 reads SYGVKD. The CDR3 runs to 15 residues. Trimming removed 7 bases from V and 1 base from J; junction bases left unmatched: 8. CDR3 nucleotide sequence: TGTGCCATCAAGCCTCAGGGGGCTGAGAACACTGAAGCTTTCTTT. It is translated as CAIKPQGAENTEAFF.

This clonotype was found many times. CDR3 sequence (DNA): TGTGCCACAGAATTAAGGGCAGGGGCCAACGTCCTGACTTTC. Translating gives CATELRAGANVLTF. The V call is TRBV12-3 or TRBV12-4, the J call TRBJ2-6; no reliable D call. This CDR3 contains 14 residues. V was pared by 10 bases and J by 4 bases, with 14 bases between.

This clonotype was recorded at least ten times. The rearrangement links TRBV29-1 to TRBJ2-4, with D possibly called TRBD1 or TRBD2 (6 bases each). From germline, CDR1 is SQVTM and CDR2 ANQGSEA. The length of the CDR3 is 15 residues. Trimming cost V 1 base and J 8 bases, with 18 bases left between them. The CDR3 nucleotides are TGCAGCGTTGAAGGGGGGCCCTCCACGGGGGACATTCAGTACTTC. Protein: CSVEGGPSTGDIQYF.

The V call is TRBV4-1, the J call TRBJ1-3, with a tentative D call TRBD1 (5 bases). Germline V gene data show CDR1 as MGHRA and CDR2 as YSYEKL. This CDR3 has 14 residues. V was shortened by 1 base and J by 5 bases, with 9 bases between the two germline ends. The CDR3 protein is CASSQVTGRNTIYF. The DNA for the CDR3 is TGCGCCAGCAGCCAAGTAACAGGCCGAAACACCATATATTTT.

The chain has TRBV5-1 and TRBJ2-7, with D possibly being TRBD2 (5 bases). Looked up from germline, CDR1 is SGHRS and CDR2 is YFSETQ. The ends were cut back, 2 bases at V and 4 bases at J, with 10 bases in the middle. CDR3 length equals 13 residues. The CDR3 DNA follows: TGCGCCAGCAGCTTCAGGACTGGGTACGAGCAGTACTTC. This encodes CASSFRTGYEQYF. Drawing the rest from reference TRBV5-1 and TRBJ2-7, the complete variable domain is KAGVTQTPRYLIKTRGQQVTLSCSPISGHRSVSWYQQTPGQGLQFLFEYFSETQRNKGNFPGRFSGRQFSNSRSEMNVSTLELGDSALYLCASSFRTGYEQYFGPGTRLTVT.

This clonotype was counted at least ten times. The CDR3 DNA reads as TGTGCCACCAGCAGGCTCCAGGGGTCGGCTAATGAAAAACTGTTTTTT. As protein: CATSRLQGSANEKLFF. The V gene is TRBV15, the J gene TRBJ1-4, with a weak D call TRBD1 (6 bases). From germline, CDR1 is LNHNV and CDR2 YYDKDF (reference sequence). Between the trimmed V and J ends, which lost 3 bases and 3 bases, there was a span of 14 bases. The CDR3 runs 16 residues.

This clonotype was seen many times. The chain links TRBV24-1 to TRBJ2-7; D unclear. V lost 6 bases, J lost 7 bases, and 12 bases lay in between. The CDR3 is made up of 12 amino acids. Germline assignment: CDR1 KGHDR and CDR2 SFDVKD. The CDR3 region is CATSQLEGEQYF. The CDR3 DNA follows: TGTGCCACCAGTCAACTTGAAGGAGAGCAGTACTTC.

This clonotype was recorded many times. The chain joins TRBV25-1 to TRBJ1-2, with TRBD1 as a possible D gene (5 bases). V shed 2 bases and J shed 0 bases, with 10 bases lying between them. Germline V CDR1 and CDR2: MGHDK, SYGVNS. This CDR3 has 15 amino acids. CDR3: CASSEPAGANYGYTF. The DNA of the CDR3 is TGTGCCAGCAGTGAACCCGCGGGGGCTAACTATGGCTACACCTTC.

This clonotype was seen only a few times. The chain combines TRBV20-1 with TRBJ1-4; D is uncertain. V lost 7 bases and J 4 bases, leaving 10 bases between the germline ends. Germline assignment: CDR1 DFQATT and CDR2 SNEGSKA (reference sequence). The CDR3 covers 12 residues. The CDR3 DNA is TGCAGTGGGGGAAGAGTTAATGAAAAACTGTTTTTT. This translates into CSGGRVNEKLFF.

This clonotype came up a few times. V is TRBV5-1 and J is TRBJ1-1; D is uncertain. This CDR3 comprises 13 residues. V lost 3 bases, J lost 6 bases, and 12 bases lay in between. In germline, CDR1 is SGHRS, CDR2 YFSETQ. The DNA of the CDR3 is TGCGCCAGCAGCTCCGAAGGCAGGCCTGAAGCTTTCTTT. Its protein is CASSSEGRPEAFF.

This clonotype was detected only a few times. The chain has TRBV28 and TRBJ1-2; D perhaps matches TRBD1 (5 bases). V was cut by 6 bases and J by 3 bases, with 11 bases left in between. This CDR3 has 13 amino acids. Per the germline V gene, CDR1 is MDHEN and CDR2 is SYDVKM. CDR3 residues: CASRLGTDYGYTF. The CDR3 nucleotides read TGTGCCAGCAGACTTGGGACTGACTATGGCTACACCTTC.